This T cell receptor (beta chain) is drawn from a study of tumour-infiltrating T cells in Burkitt lymphoma. Assay used: immunoSEQ multiplex PCR; TCRdb lists only in-frame clones, some missing. The repertoire consists of approximately 2,800 clones, with under 80% occurring once and the leading ten covering 10% to 15%. The CDR3 totals 15 residues. Germline loops: CDR1 SGHKS, CDR2 YYEKEE (reference sequence). Losses at the gene ends were 2 bases for V and 9 bases for J; bases not matched to a gene: 9. This chain uses TRBV5-5 with TRBJ2-1; 9 bases are shared with TRBD1. The source material was tumor tissue. The receptor was derived from a human donor with diffuse large B-cell lymphoma. The DNA for the CDR3 is TGTGCCAGCAGCTTCATCGGGACAGGGCACCCTGAGCAGTTCTTC. Translation: CASSFIGTGHPEQFF.